Below, 3 T cell receptor beta chains from the same sample are listed, as sequenced in a study of Graves' ophthalmopathy and Graves' hyperthyroidism. Amplified material comprised TCR beta CDR3 regions derived from RNA transcripts. Investigators did first-round RT-PCR with HTBI primers, then second-round multiplex PCR. TCRdb ran MiXCR on the multiplex PCR reads and lists one entry per CDR3 protein. The repertoire holds hundreds of thousands of distinct CDR3 sequences, with 13% to 15% as singletons. The specimen was blood. These receptors came from a woman between 25 and 40 years old with Graves' ophthalmopathy.

This clonotype was seen just once. The chain has TRBV6-1 and TRBJ2-7; TRBD1 matches 10 bases. This CDR3 has 13 residues. V gave up 10 bases and J gave up 2 bases; unmatched junction bases: 5. Germline V lookup: CDR1 MNHNS, CDR2 SASEGT. CDR3 sequence reads: CAIGTGAAYEQYF. CDR3 in DNA: TGTGCCATCGGGACAGGGGCCGCCTACGAGCAGTACTTC.

The V and J genes are TRBV2 and TRBJ1-3; D not resolved. The CDR3 runs to 13 residues. V lost 6 bases and J lost 2, with 8 bases in between. Germline loops: CDR1 SNHLY, CDR2 FYNNEI. CDR3 DNA: TGTGCCAGCAGGCGGGATGCTGGAAACACCATATATTTT. Translated, it gives CASRRDAGNTIYF.

In this sample, this clonotype turned up many times. CDR3 amino acids: CASRTTPNTEAFF. CDR3 nucleotides: TGTGCCAGCAGAACGACACCGAACACTGAAGCTTTCTTT. This chain connects TRBV28 to TRBJ1-1, with D unresolved. This CDR3 contains 13 residues. Germline assignment: CDR1 MDHEN and CDR2 SYDVKM. The V end lost 6 bases, the J end lost 1 base, and 9 bases lay between the germline ends.